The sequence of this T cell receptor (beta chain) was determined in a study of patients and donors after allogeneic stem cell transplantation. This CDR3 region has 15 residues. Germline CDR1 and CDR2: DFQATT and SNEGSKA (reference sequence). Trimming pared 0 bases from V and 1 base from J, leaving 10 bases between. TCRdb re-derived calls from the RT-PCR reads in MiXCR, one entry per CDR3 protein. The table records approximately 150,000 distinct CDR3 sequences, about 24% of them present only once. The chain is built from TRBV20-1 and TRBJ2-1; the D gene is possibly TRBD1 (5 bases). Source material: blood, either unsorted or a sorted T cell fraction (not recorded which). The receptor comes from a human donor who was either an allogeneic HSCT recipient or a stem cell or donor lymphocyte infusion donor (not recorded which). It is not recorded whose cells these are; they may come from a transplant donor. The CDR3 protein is CSARESRGSYNEQFF. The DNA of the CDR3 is TGCAGTGCTAGAGAATCTAGGGGATCCTACAATGAGCAGTTCTTC.